Presented here are 8 T cell receptor beta chains from one specimen sequenced in a study of identical twins. From the 5' RACE reads, TCRdb called clonotypes with MiXCR, one entry per CDR3 protein. The sample yields around 570,000 distinct CDR3 sequences, just under 10% seen once. These data are also associated with another study on yellow fever vaccine responses in identical twins.

The sequenced material came from PBMCs. These receptors were obtained from a woman aged 18 to 35 in good health.

This clonotype was found a few times. V gene TRBV20-1 combines with J gene TRBJ2-5; 7 bases are a match to TRBD2. Germline V CDR1 and CDR2: DFQATT, SNEGSKA (reference sequence). V trimming: 4 bases; J trimming: 4 bases; junction bases outside the gene matches: 12. This CDR3 has 15 amino acids. CDR3 protein: CSANGAKGGRETQYF. The CDR3 nucleotides read TGCAGTGCTAACGGGGCGAAGGGAGGGAGAGAGACCCAGTACTTC.

This clonotype has a single count. Written as DNA, the CDR3 is TGCGCCAGCAGCCCCCTCGGGACAGACGCGAACACCGGGGAGCTGTTTTTT. Residues: CASSPLGTDANTGELFF. V and J are TRBV4-1 and TRBJ2-2; TRBD1 matches at 7 bases. V lost 4 bases, J lost 0 bases, and 8 bases stayed unmatched. Germline V CDR1 and CDR2: MGHRA, YSYEKL. The CDR3 totals 17 residues.

The chain uses TRBV27 and TRBJ1-2; unclear D gene. In germline, CDR1 is MNHEY, CDR2 SMNVEV (reference sequence). The CDR3 contains 13 residues. The V and J ends lost 0 bases and 4 bases respectively, with 6 bases between them. CDR3 nucleotide sequence: TGTGCCAGCAGTTTATCGGCGGGCTATGGCTACACCTTC. Translated, it gives CASSLSAGYGYTF.

This clonotype was counted a few times. The V gene is TRBV7-3, the J gene TRBJ2-5; D ambiguous. Deletions cut 3 bases from V and 2 bases from J, with 7 bases between. Germline loops: CDR1 SGHTA, CDR2 FQGTGA. The CDR3 totals 13 residues. The chain's CDR3 is CASSFAQQETQYF. CDR3 nucleotides: TGTGCCAGCAGCTTCGCCCAGCAAGAGACCCAGTACTTC. Drawing the rest from reference TRBV7-3 and TRBJ2-5, the complete variable domain is GAGVSQTPSNKVTEKGKYVELRCDPISGHTALYWYRQSLGQGPEFLIYFQGTGAADDSGLPNDRFFAVRPEGSVSTLKIQRTERGDSAVYLCASSFAQQETQYFGPGTRLLVL.

The chain employs TRBV3-1 and TRBJ2-7, with D possibly TRBD2 on 6 matching bases. There are 14 residues in the CDR3. Trimming shortened V by 4 bases and J by 2 bases, and 12 bases separated the two germline ends. CDR1 and CDR2 from the germline V gene are LGHDT and YNNKEL (reference sequence). The CDR3 loop is CASSPGIAAYEQYF. Written as DNA, the CDR3 is TGTGCCAGCAGCCCCGGAATAGCGGCCTACGAGCAGTACTTC.

The V and J genes are TRBV3-1 and TRBJ2-5, with 11 bases matching TRBD2. Germline CDR1 and CDR2: LGHDT and YNNKEL (reference sequence). The CDR3 runs 16 residues. J was trimmed by 4 bases and V by 0 bases; bases with no gene match: 4. The CDR3, as DNA: TGTGCCAGCAGCCAAGAACTAGCGGGAGCAGGAGAGACCCAGTACTTC. It specifies CASSQELAGAGETQYF.

This chain links TRBV21-1 with TRBJ2-5; TRBD1, as called in the table, went unchecked against the DNA. TRBV21-1 is a recognized pseudogene. The CDR3 consists of 15 residues. CDR3 sequence (DNA): TGTGCCAGCAGCAAAGGGGACTGGGACCAAGAGACCCAGTACTTC. Translation gives CASSKGDWDQETQYF.

The rearrangement links TRBV14 to TRBJ2-3; 14 bases are a match to TRBD2. With 1 base clipped from V and 4 bases from J, the junction kept 7 bases outside the gene matches. The germline gives CDR1 SGHDN, CDR2 FVKESK. The length of the CDR3 is 18 residues. The CDR3 spells CASSQVTPGLAGADTQYF. The CDR3 DNA follows: TGTGCCAGCAGCCAAGTGACCCCGGGACTAGCGGGAGCAGATACGCAGTATTTT. Together with reference TRBV14 and TRBJ2-3, the CDR3 gives the full variable domain: EAGVTQFPSHSVIEKGQTVTLRCDPISGHDNLYWYRRVMGKEIKFLLHFVKESKQDESGMPNNRFLAERTGGTYSTLKVQPAELEDSGVYFCASSQVTPGLAGADTQYFGPGTRLTVL.